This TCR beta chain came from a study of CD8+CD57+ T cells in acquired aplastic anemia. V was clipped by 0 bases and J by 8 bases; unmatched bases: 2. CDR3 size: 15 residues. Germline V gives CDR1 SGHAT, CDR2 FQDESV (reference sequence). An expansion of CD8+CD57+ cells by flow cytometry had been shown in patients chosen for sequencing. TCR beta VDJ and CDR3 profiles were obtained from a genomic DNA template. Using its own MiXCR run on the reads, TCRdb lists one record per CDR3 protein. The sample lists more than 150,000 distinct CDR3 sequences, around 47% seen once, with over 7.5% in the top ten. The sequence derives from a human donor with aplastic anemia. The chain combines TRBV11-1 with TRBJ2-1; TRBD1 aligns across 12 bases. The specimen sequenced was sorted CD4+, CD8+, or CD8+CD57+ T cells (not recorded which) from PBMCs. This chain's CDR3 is CASSLAGQGAYEQFF. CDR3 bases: TGTGCCAGCAGCTTAGCGGGACAGGGGGCCTATGAGCAGTTCTTC.